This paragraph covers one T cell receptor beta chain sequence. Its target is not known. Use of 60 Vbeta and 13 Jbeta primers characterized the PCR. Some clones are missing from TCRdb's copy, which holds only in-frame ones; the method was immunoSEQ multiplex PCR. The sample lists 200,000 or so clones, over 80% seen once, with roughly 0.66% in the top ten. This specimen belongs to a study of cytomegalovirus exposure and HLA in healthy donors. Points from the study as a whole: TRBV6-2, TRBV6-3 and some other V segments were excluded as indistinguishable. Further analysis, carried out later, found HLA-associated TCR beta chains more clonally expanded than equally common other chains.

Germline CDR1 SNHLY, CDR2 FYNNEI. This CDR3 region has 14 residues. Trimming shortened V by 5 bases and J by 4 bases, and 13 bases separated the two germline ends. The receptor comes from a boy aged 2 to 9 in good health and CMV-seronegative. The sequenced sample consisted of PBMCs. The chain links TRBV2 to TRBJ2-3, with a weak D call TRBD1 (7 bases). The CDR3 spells CASSPQGGADTQYF. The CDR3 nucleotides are TGTGCCAGCAGTCCCCAGGGGGGAGCAGATACGCAGTATTTT.